Described below is a single T cell receptor beta chain sequence and its context. The data originate from a study of blood T cell repertoires in COVID-19. The CDR3 consists of 13 residues. Between the trimmed V and J ends, which lost 2 bases and 6 bases, there was a span of 11 bases. Per germline, CDR1 GTSNPN and CDR2 SVGIG (reference sequence). Sequencing was performed with immunoSEQ multiplex PCR; in TCRdb, only in-frame clones are kept and a portion is missing. The data contain some 250,000 clones, about four fifths of them singletons. The TCR sequence derives from a young woman with acute or convalescent COVID-19. The J gene is TRBJ1-5, the V gene TRBV30, with D hard to call. The sequenced sample consisted of peripheral blood. CDR3 sequence reads: CAWSIEGSQPQHF. CDR3 coding DNA: TGTGCCTGGAGTATTGAGGGTAGTCAGCCCCAGCATTTT.